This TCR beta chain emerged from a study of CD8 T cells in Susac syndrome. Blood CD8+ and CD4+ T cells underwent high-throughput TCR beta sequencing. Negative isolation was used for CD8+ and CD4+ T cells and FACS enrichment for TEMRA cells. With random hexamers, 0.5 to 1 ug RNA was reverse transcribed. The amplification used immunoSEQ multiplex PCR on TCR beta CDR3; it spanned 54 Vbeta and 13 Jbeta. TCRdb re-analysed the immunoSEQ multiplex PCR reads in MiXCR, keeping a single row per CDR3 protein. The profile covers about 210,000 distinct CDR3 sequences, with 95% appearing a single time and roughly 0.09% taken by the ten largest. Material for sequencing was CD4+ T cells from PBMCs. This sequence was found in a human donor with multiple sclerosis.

The CDR3 DNA reads as TGTGCCAGCAGTTTATCGGGGGCATCAGCGCTTCGTGGCTACACCTTC. Protein: CASSLSGASALRGYTF. This chain links TRBV28 with TRBJ1-2, with a weak D call TRBD1 (6 bases). The germline V gene has CDR1 MDHEN and CDR2 SYDVKM. V lost 1 base and J lost 7, with 19 bases in between. The CDR3 is 16 amino acids.